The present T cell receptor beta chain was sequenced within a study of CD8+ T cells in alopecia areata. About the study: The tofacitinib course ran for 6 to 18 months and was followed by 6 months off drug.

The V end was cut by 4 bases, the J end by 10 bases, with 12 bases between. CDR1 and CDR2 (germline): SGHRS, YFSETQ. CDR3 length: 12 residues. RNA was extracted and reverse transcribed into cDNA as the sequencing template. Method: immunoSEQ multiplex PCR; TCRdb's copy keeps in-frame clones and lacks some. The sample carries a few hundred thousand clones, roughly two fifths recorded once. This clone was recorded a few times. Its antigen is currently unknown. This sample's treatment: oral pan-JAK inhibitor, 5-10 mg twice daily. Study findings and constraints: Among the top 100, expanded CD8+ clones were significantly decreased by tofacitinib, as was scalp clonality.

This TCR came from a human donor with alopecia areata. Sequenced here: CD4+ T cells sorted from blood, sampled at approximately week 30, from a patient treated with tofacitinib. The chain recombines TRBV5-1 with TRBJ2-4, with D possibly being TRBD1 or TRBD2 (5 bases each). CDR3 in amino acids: CASSIDGAIQYF. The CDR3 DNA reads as TGCGCCAGCAGCATCGACGGGGCAATTCAGTACTTC.